Described below is a single T cell receptor (beta chain) sequence and its context. Its antigen is unknown. Nothing much larger sits one base from this clone, and base qualities are not available. TCRbeta CDR3 regions were amplified from genomic DNA by means of the immunoSEQ Assay, a bias-controlled multiplex PCR. On the authors' methods: Within the assay, amplification of reference gene primers was used to estimate how many nucleated cells each sample contained. Sequence reads were collapsed and filtered to measure the absolute abundance of every unique TCRbeta CDR3 rearrangement. Productive Simpson clonality was computed per sample as the square root of Simpson's diversity index over productive rearrangements. The table comes from immuneACCESS by way of TCRdb, which keeps in-frame sequences with V and J called. Part of the clones is missing from these tables; in studies checked, under half for an unresolved V gene and the rest for unknown reasons. V, J and clone size were drawn from that table, and D and trimming were deduced from the DNA. Counted in this sample were 50,000 to 65,000 clones; about 82% of them appeared once. Jointly, the top ten make up 5% to 5.5% of the sample.

The collaborating institutions used their own protocols to collect whole blood in K2EDTA tubes. For TCRbeta analysis, collaborators shipped samples as frozen whole blood, isolated PBMCs, or DNA extracted from either of those sample types. The sample comes from a study of blood T cell repertoires in COVID-19 (dated by TCRdb to about 2020). The study in broad terms: The collaborator samples originated in the United States, Italy and Spain and spanned the acute and convalescent phases of COVID-19. The material from the prospective study consisted of cDNA or gDNA derived from T cells, B-cell-depleted T cells, or PBMCs. Deeply sampled blood TCRbeta repertoires from subjects exposed to, actively infected with, or recovered from COVID-19 were included in the dataset. A freely available public database, intended as a resource for researchers studying the immune response to SARS-CoV-2, is where the repertoires were released. The samples were drawn from two sources: the first 160 participants of the ongoing ImmuneRACE study, and 950 to 1,500 subjects contributed by 6 global collaborators. Nearly every sample came with metadata listing a de-identified subject ID, COVID-19 status, age in years and sex. HLA class I and class II types, where available, came from metadata supplied by the sample provider rather than from assay-based typing. Overall study results and their limits: The quantity of clinical and demographic metadata differed by source and by participant and was supplied without curation.

The CDR3 starts with the cysteine, ends with the phenylalanine, and has 11 residues. Left in the record is the CDR3 DNA by itself, 33 bases read in frame from the first base. V and J are truncated by 2 bases and 3 bases respectively, leaving an intervening sequence of 2 bases. Sequenced input: peripheral blood. The TCR was taken from a man between 65 and 80 years old with acute or convalescent COVID-19. Recombination joined TRBV12-3 or TRBV12-4 with TRBJ2-7; no D gene is confidently identified. The DNA sequence is given as TGTGCCAGCAGTTTACTCTACGAGCAGTACTTC. This gives the protein CASSLLYEQYF.